This is a list of T cell receptor beta chains from one sample in a study of blood T cells in healthy people across ages. One entry per CDR3 protein, called by TCRdb with MiXCR from the 5' RACE reads. The sample lists around 900,000 distinct CDR3 sequences, around 26% occurring once. What was sequenced was blood. Receptor source: an elderly woman in good health. Each CDR3 is given with its conserved first and last residue. D genes are given only for firm matches. Clone size appears in some rows only: once, few, many, or a class for an expanded clone.

size	V	D	J	CDR3	DNA
NA	TRBV12-3/TRBV12-4	NA	TRBJ1-6	CASSFESSGNSPLHF	TGTGCCAGCAGTTTTGAGTCCTCGGGTAATTCACCCCTCCACTTT
NA	TRBV10-3	TRBD2	TRBJ2-7	CASRTRLAATYEQYF	TGTGCCAGCCGAACCAGGCTAGCGGCCACCTACGAGCAGTACTTC
few	TRBV30	NA	TRBJ1-5	CAWTRGGAQPQHF	TGTGCCTGGACCCGAGGGGGGGCACAGCCCCAGCATTTT
NA	TRBV5-1	TRBD1	TRBJ2-1	CASRPGDRGYNEQFF	TGCGCCAGCAGGCCGGGGGACAGGGGGTACAATGAGCAGTTCTTC
few	TRBV2	NA	TRBJ1-6	CASSEQGSGGNSPLHF	TGTGCCAGCAGTGAACAGGGGTCCGGGGGGAATTCACCCCTCCACTTT
many	TRBV18	NA	TRBJ2-1	CASSRSGSSYNEQFF	TGCGCCAGCAGCCGATCGGGGAGCTCCTACAATGAGCAGTTCTTC
many	TRBV20-1	TRBD2	TRBJ2-5	CSARGGSGAQETQYF	TGCAGTGCTAGAGGGGGGAGCGGGGCCCAAGAGACCCAGTACTTC
NA	TRBV12-3/TRBV12-4	NA	TRBJ2-2	CASSPGQQLTGELFF	TGTGCCAGCAGTCCAGGACAGCAACTCACCGGGGAGCTGTTTTTT
NA	TRBV27	NA	TRBJ2-7	CASSPSAGAVEYEQYF	TGTGCCAGCAGTCCATCTGCAGGGGCTGTGGAGTACGAGCAGTACTTC
NA	TRBV5-1	TRBD1	TRBJ2-7	CASSVSGTEDEQYF	TGCGCCAGCAGCGTTTCCGGGACAGAAGACGAGCAGTACTTC
NA	TRBV6-1	NA	TRBJ2-3	CASSGHRLADTQYF	TGTGCCAGCAGTGGTCATCGCCTAGCAGATACGCAGTATTTT
NA	TRBV6-1	NA	TRBJ1-1	CASREITGNTEAFF	TGTGCCAGCAGAGAGATAACGGGGAACACTGAAGCTTTCTTT
many	TRBV7-2	NA	TRBJ1-6	CASSSGVVEGSPLHF	TGTGCCAGCAGCTCGGGGGTGGTTGAGGGATCACCCCTCCACTTT
many	TRBV12-3/TRBV12-4	TRBD1	TRBJ1-5	CASREQGSNQPQHF	TGTGCCAGCAGAGAACAGGGGAGCAATCAGCCCCAGCATTTT
NA	TRBV7-9	NA	TRBJ2-1	CASSLVNGREQFF	TGTGCCAGCAGCTTAGTGAACGGACGTGAGCAGTTCTTC
NA	TRBV6-2/TRBV6-3	NA	TRBJ1-5	CASSYSQSPTAGRPQHF	TGTGCCAGCAGTTACTCACAATCACCGACGGCGGGTCGGCCCCAGCATTTT
many	TRBV10-1	TRBD2	TRBJ2-7	CASSPGLLYEQYF	TGCGCCAGCAGTCCGGGACTACTCTACGAGCAGTACTTC
NA	TRBV6-2/TRBV6-3	NA	TRBJ1-6	CASSPSKIGLGNSPLHF	TGTGCCAGCAGTCCCTCGAAAATCGGGTTGGGGAATTCACCCCTCCACTTT
many	TRBV20-1	NA	TRBJ2-5	CSAQMGYQETQYF	TGCAGTGCCCAGATGGGATACCAAGAGACCCAGTACTTC
NA	TRBV12-3/TRBV12-4	NA	TRBJ1-5	CASSCSLPSQPQHF	TGTGCCAGCAGTTGCAGCTTACCTAGTCAGCCCCAGCATTTT
many	TRBV7-2	TRBD1	TRBJ2-3	CASSLDRGPYTQYF	TGTGCCAGCAGCTTAGACAGGGGGCCATATACGCAGTATTTT
NA	TRBV19	NA	TRBJ2-3	CASSHRDPTTDTQYF	TGTGCCAGTAGTCACCGGGATCCTACCACAGATACGCAGTATTTT
many	TRBV20-1	TRBD2	TRBJ2-3	CSASSGGASGDTQYF	TGCAGTGCTAGTAGCGGGGGGGCAAGCGGAGATACGCAGTATTTT
many	TRBV5-1	NA	TRBJ2-5	CASSPPERLRQETQYF	TGCGCCAGCAGCCCCCCAGAGAGACTCAGACAAGAGACCCAGTACTTC
many	TRBV4-3	NA	TRBJ1-6	CASSQEQNSPLHF	TGCGCCAGCAGCCAAGAACAGAATTCACCCCTCCACTTT
many	TRBV6-6	TRBD1	TRBJ2-5	CASSPRQGIRETQYF	TGTGCCAGCAGTCCTAGACAGGGGATTCGGGAGACCCAGTACTTC
many	TRBV6-2/TRBV6-3	TRBD1	TRBJ1-2	CASSPGTGGSVYGYTF	TGTGCCAGCAGCCCCGGGACAGGGGGTTCTGTCTATGGCTACACCTTC
NA	TRBV12-3/TRBV12-4	NA	TRBJ1-1	CAGSFEVTEAFF	TGTGCCGGCAGTTTCGAGGTCACTGAAGCTTTCTTT
many	TRBV5-1	NA	TRBJ2-1	CASSRGSGPYNEQFF	TGCGCCAGCTCGAGGGGGTCGGGCCCCTACAATGAGCAGTTCTTC
many	TRBV5-1	TRBD1	TRBJ2-5	CASSLDGTGGKTQYF	TGCGCCAGCAGCCTGGACGGGACAGGGGGTAAGACCCAGTACTTC
many	TRBV7-9	TRBD2	TRBJ2-1	CASSSSGGAAGEQFF	TGTGCCAGCAGCTCGAGCGGGGGGGCAGCTGGTGAGCAGTTCTTC
few	TRBV7-7	TRBD2	TRBJ2-5	CASSAGTRQETQYF	TGTGCCAGCAGCGCCGGGACTAGGCAAGAGACCCAGTACTTC
few	TRBV5-1	TRBD2	TRBJ2-5	CASSLRGLTQETQYF	TGCGCCAGCAGCTTGCGGGGACTAACACAAGAGACCCAGTACTTC
NA	TRBV9	NA	TRBJ2-7	CASSAGVTRTDEQYF	TGTGCCAGCAGCGCGGGAGTTACCCGGACCGACGAGCAGTACTTC
few	TRBV28	TRBD1	TRBJ1-6	CASSFGTGTRSPLHF	TGTGCCAGCAGTTTCGGGACAGGGACAAGGTCACCCCTCCACTTT
few	TRBV7-2	NA	TRBJ2-1	CASSLTGVNEQFF	TGTGCCAGCAGCTTAACTGGCGTTAATGAGCAGTTCTTC
NA	TRBV3-1	NA	TRBJ1-2	CASSQLTGVEGYTF	TGTGCCAGCAGCCAGCTAACTGGGGTGGAGGGCTACACCTTC
many	TRBV7-2	TRBD2	TRBJ2-3	CASSLGLAGGNTDTQYF	TGTGCCAGCAGCCTAGGACTAGCGGGGGGTAATACAGATACGCAGTATTTT
NA	TRBV27	TRBD1	TRBJ1-5	CASSITGTGVQPQHF	TGTGCCAGCAGCATAACCGGGACAGGGGTCCAGCCCCAGCATTTT
NA	TRBV20-1	NA	TRBJ1-1	CSVAAPLNTEAFF	TGCAGTGTTGCGGCGCCCTTGAACACTGAAGCTTTCTTT
many	TRBV5-1	TRBD2	TRBJ2-1	CASSGLLAGGNNEQFF	TGCGCCAGCTCCGGGTTACTAGCGGGGGGGAACAATGAGCAGTTCTTC
many	TRBV20-1	NA	TRBJ2-5	CSATHGGGAQETQYF	TGCAGTGCTACCCATGGGGGGGGGGCCCAGGAGACCCAGTACTTC
many	TRBV7-2	NA	TRBJ2-6	CASSPSRVSGANVLTF	TGTGCCAGCAGCCCATCTAGGGTCTCTGGGGCCAACGTCCTGACTTTC
few	TRBV3-1	TRBD1	TRBJ2-1	CASRPGTGVGEQFF	TGTGCCAGCAGACCAGGGACAGGGGTGGGGGAGCAGTTCTTC
NA	TRBV7-2	NA	TRBJ1-5	CASSSHRTYNNQPQHF	TGTGCCAGCAGCTCCCACAGGACGTATAACAATCAGCCCCAGCATTTT
many	TRBV5-4	NA	TRBJ2-5	CASRQDSDQETQYF	TGTGCCAGCAGACAGGACAGCGACCAAGAGACCCAGTACTTC